This entry lists 24 T cell receptor beta chains sequenced from one sample in a study of T cell responses to AZD1222 COVID-19 vaccine. Libraries were prepared by immunoSEQ multiplex PCR; TCRdb keeps only in-frame clonotypes and omits some of them. Found here are some 150,000 clones, around 90% of them singletons; the top ten hold around 5.4%. Source: peripheral blood, taken on day 0 of AZD1222 vaccination. These receptors originate from an adult in good health.

The chain joins TRBV7-6 to TRBJ2-1, with 13 bases that match TRBD2. The CDR3 extends over 15 amino acids. Germline-derived CDR1 and CDR2 are SGHVS and FNYEAQ. Losses at the gene ends were 5 bases for V and 8 bases for J; bases not matched to a gene: 6. The CDR3 coding sequence is TGTGCCAGCAGCCCGAGGACTAGCGGGAGCTATGAGCAGTTCTTC. It codes for CASSPRTSGSYEQFF.

The chain has TRBV7-3 and TRBJ2-1; D might be TRBD2 (5 bases). Trimming stripped 2 bases from V and 8 bases from J, with 13 bases between. The CDR3 runs 14 residues. CDR1 and CDR2 (germline): SGHTA, FQGTGA. Here the CDR3 DNA reads TGTGCCAGCAGCTTAGGACTCCCCGGGGATGAGCAGTTCTTC. Encoded protein: CASSLGLPGDEQFF.

The V call is TRBV7-6, the J call TRBJ1-3, with D unresolved. Germline V CDR1 and CDR2: SGHVS, FNYEAQ. Trimming took off 0 bases at V and 0 bases at J, with 6 bases between the two ends. The CDR3 sequence is 15 residues long. Here the CDR3 reads CASSLARASGNTIYF. The CDR3 DNA is TGTGCCAGCAGCTTAGCCAGAGCCTCTGGAAACACCATATATTTT.

The chain couples TRBV5-1 to TRBJ2-2; 7 nucleotides match TRBD1. Germline trimming cut 2 bases from V and 0 bases from J; bases unmatched to any gene: 10. The V gene's germline CDR1 is SGHRS and CDR2 YFSETQ. This CDR3 has 18 residues. The CDR3 DNA reads as TGCGCCAGCAGCTTTCTAGGACAGGACACTTCGAACACCGGGGAGCTGTTTTTT. Translation: CASSFLGQDTSNTGELFF.

This sequence joins TRBV27 and TRBJ2-5, with D perhaps given as TRBD1 or TRBD2 (5 bases each). V was cut by 4 bases and J by 9 bases, with 9 bases left in between. This CDR3 has 11 amino acids. The germline V gene has CDR1 MNHEY and CDR2 SMNVEV (reference sequence). CDR3 DNA sequence: TGTGCCAGCAGTTATCGAGGGGCCCAGTACTTC. This gives the protein CASSYRGAQYF.

The chain is built from TRBV6-1 and TRBJ2-3, with 9 bases aligning to TRBD2. J was trimmed by 2 bases and V by 1 base; bases with no gene match: 4. The CDR3 is 16 residues long. Germline V gene lookup returns CDR1 MNHNS and CDR2 SASEGT. The CDR3 loop is CASSEGASGATDTQYF. The CDR3 nucleotides are TGTGCCAGCAGTGAAGGGGCTAGCGGGGCCACAGATACGCAGTATTTT.

CDR3 protein: CASSYRGLVDGYTF. Written as DNA, the CDR3 is TGTGCCAGCAGTTACAGGGGGCTTGTTGATGGCTACACCTTC. The rearrangement links TRBV6-5 to TRBJ1-2; 7 bases are shared with TRBD1. Germline assignment: CDR1 MNHEY and CDR2 SVGAGI. The CDR3 is made up of 14 amino acids. Germline trimming cut 2 bases from V and 6 bases from J; bases unmatched to any gene: 6.

The chain links TRBV10-3 to TRBJ2-1, with D possibly matching TRBD1 (6 bases). CDR3 length equals 14 residues. Germline loops: CDR1 ENHRY, CDR2 SYGVKD. The V gene lost 6 bases and the J gene lost 5 bases, with 14 bases spanning the gap. The CDR3 sequence is CAIRGSWTDNEQFF. The CDR3 DNA reads TGTGCCATCAGAGGGTCCTGGACAGACAATGAGCAGTTCTTC.

This chain uses TRBV5-5 with TRBJ2-1; perhaps D is TRBD1 or TRBD2 (5 bases each). This CDR3 has 15 residues. The ends were cut back, 0 bases at V and 2 bases at J, with 9 bases in the middle. The germline gives CDR1 SGHKS, CDR2 YYEKEE (reference sequence). The CDR3, as DNA: TGTGCCAGCAGCTTGGGTCTGGGGGCCTACAATGAGCAGTTCTTC. The encoded protein is CASSLGLGAYNEQFF.

The CDR3 bases are TGTGCCAGCAGGCGGCGGGGGACCTTCACTGAAGCTTTCTTT. Its protein is CASRRRGTFTEAFF. This chain joins TRBV28 and TRBJ1-1, with a possible D match to TRBD1 (5 bases). Germline V gene sequence: CDR1 MDHEN, CDR2 SYDVKM. CDR3 length: 14 residues. The V end was cut by 6 bases, the J end by 4 bases, with 15 bases between. The entire variable domain, with the rest obtained from reference TRBV28 and TRBJ1-1, is as follows: DVKVTQSSRYLVKRTGEKVFLECVQDMDHENMFWYRQDPGLGLRLIYFSYDVKMKEKGDIPEGYSVSREKKERFSLILESASTNQTSMYLCASRRRGTFTEAFFGQGTRLTVV.

The chain is built from TRBV9 and TRBJ2-7; 13 bases align to TRBD2. The CDR3 runs to 15 residues. Per germline, CDR1 SGDLS and CDR2 YYNGEE. J gave up 6 bases and V 0 bases, and 3 bases lay outside the gene matches. This CDR3 reads CASSVGLAGGSEQYF. The CDR3 DNA reads as TGTGCCAGCAGCGTAGGACTAGCGGGGGGATCCGAGCAGTACTTC.

CDR3 residues: CASTEGFTSGNTIYF. CDR3 DNA sequence: TGTGCCAGCACAGAAGGGTTCACTTCCGGAAACACCATATATTTT. The chain employs TRBV6-5 and TRBJ1-3; the D is unclear. V lost 7 bases and J 4 bases, leaving 17 bases between the germline ends. Germline V CDR1 and CDR2: MNHEY, SVGAGI. This CDR3 spans 15 amino acids.

This rearrangement joins TRBV25-1 to TRBJ1-2; TRBD1 matches 7 bases. CDR3 length: 14 amino acids. Losses at the gene ends were 5 bases for V and 5 bases for J; bases not matched to a gene: 8. In germline, CDR1 is MGHDK, CDR2 SYGVNS. The CDR3 coding sequence is TGTGCCAGCAGTAAAGGGGGCAAGGAGTATGGCTACACCTTC. Protein sequence: CASSKGGKEYGYTF.

The CDR3 DNA reads TGTGCCAGCAGCGAGACTAGCGGGAGGGACGAGCAGTACTTC. Protein product: CASSETSGRDEQYF. The rearrangement links TRBV5-4 to TRBJ2-7; 14 positions agree with TRBD2. V trimming: 4 bases; J trimming: 5 bases; junction bases outside the gene matches: 2. The CDR3 loop spans 14 amino acids. Germline CDR1 is SGHNT and CDR2 is YYREEE (reference sequence).

This sequence joins TRBV7-8 and TRBJ2-2, with 7 positions matching TRBD1. Germline V gene data show CDR1 as SGHVS and CDR2 as FQNEAQ. The V segment lost 4 bases and the J segment 1 base; nucleotides outside the gene matches: 9. This CDR3 is 17 amino acids long. CDR3 region: CASSSRGPGRNTGELFF. As DNA, the CDR3 is TGTGCCAGCAGCTCTAGGGGGCCGGGACGGAACACCGGGGAGCTGTTTTTT.

This chain uses TRBV19 with TRBJ1-2, with a weak D call TRBD1 (5 bases). CDR1 and CDR2 (germline): LNHDA, SQIVND (reference sequence). The V end lost 5 bases, the J end lost 0 bases, and 13 bases lay between the germline ends. The CDR3 covers 15 residues. The CDR3: CASSGQGVTNYGYTF. The CDR3 DNA reads TGTGCCAGTAGTGGGCAGGGAGTAACTAACTATGGCTACACCTTC.

The CDR3 nucleotides read TGCAGCGTTGAAGACGTCCTAGCGGGAGGTCCCCATCTCACAGATACGCAGTATTTT. Its translation: CSVEDVLAGGPHLTDTQYF. The chain carries TRBV29-1 and TRBJ2-3; 11 bases agree with TRBD2. CDR3 length: 19 residues. The junction had 13 bases not matched to a gene; V was cut back by 0 bases and J by 2 bases. Germline CDR1 and CDR2: SQVTM and ANQGSEA.

The chain has TRBV6-2 or TRBV6-3 and TRBJ2-5, with D possibly being TRBD2 (5 bases). Germline CDR1 is MNHEY and CDR2 is SVGEGT. Trimming stripped 4 bases from V and 4 bases from J, with 10 bases between. CDR3 size: 13 residues. The CDR3 loop reads CASSSRGRETQYF. In nucleotides, the CDR3 is TGTGCCAGCAGTTCCCGGGGAAGAGAGACCCAGTACTTC.

The chain recombines TRBV3-1 (or the pseudogene TRBV3-2) with TRBJ2-3; tentatively, D is TRBD1 (5 bases). The V gene lost 0 bases and the J gene lost 4 bases, with 11 bases spanning the gap. CDR1 and CDR2 (germline): LGHDT, YNNKEL (reference sequence). This CDR3 is 15 amino acids long. The CDR3: CASSQDGPRADTQYF. Here the CDR3 DNA reads TGTGCCAGCAGCCAAGATGGGCCCAGGGCAGATACGCAGTATTTT.

The V call is TRBV7-9, the J call TRBJ2-1; D not resolved. Trimming stripped 3 bases from V and 8 bases from J, with 11 bases between. This CDR3 spans 13 amino acids. Per the germline V gene, CDR1 is SEHNR and CDR2 is FQNEAQ (reference sequence). The CDR3 loop is CASSFLGYHEQFF. In nucleotides, the CDR3 is TGTGCCAGCAGCTTTTTAGGGTACCATGAGCAGTTCTTC.

J is TRBJ1-1 and V is TRBV28; no firm D call. Germline V gene lookup returns CDR1 MDHEN and CDR2 SYDVKM. Trimming removed 5 bases at V and 0 bases at J, with 10 bases between. CDR3 length equals 14 residues. As DNA, the CDR3 is TGTGCCAGCAGTCCCCCGGGATTGAACACTGAAGCTTTCTTT. Translating gives CASSPPGLNTEAFF.

The chain links TRBV3-1 (or the pseudogene TRBV3-2) to TRBJ2-1; D is uncertain. The germline gives CDR1 LGHDT, CDR2 YNNKEL (reference sequence). Between the trimmed V and J ends, which lost 0 bases and 2 bases, there was a span of 8 bases. The CDR3 has 15 amino acids. This CDR3 reads CASSQDPLAYNEQFF. The DNA for the CDR3 is TGTGCCAGCAGCCAAGATCCCCTCGCCTACAATGAGCAGTTCTTC.

CDR3 nucleotides: TGTGCCAGCAGTGAATGGGACAGGGCCTATTCACCCCTCCACTTT. Translating it yields CASSEWDRAYSPLHF. The chain combines TRBV6-1 with TRBJ1-6; 9 bases align to TRBD1. The CDR3 extends over 15 amino acids. CDR1 is MNHNS and CDR2 is SASEGT in the germline V gene. Germline trimming cut 2 bases from V and 8 bases from J; bases unmatched to any gene: 4.

The chain has TRBV6-6 and TRBJ2-1; TRBD2 might be the D (11 bases). This CDR3 has 21 residues. The germline V gene encodes CDR1 MNHNY and CDR2 SVGAGI (reference sequence). Trimming took off 5 bases at V and 0 bases at J, with 29 bases between the two ends. This CDR3 is CASSPTGGGLAGLSSYNEQFF. The CDR3 nucleotides are TGTGCCAGCAGTCCGACAGGGGGCGGACTAGCGGGCCTCAGCTCCTACAATGAGCAGTTCTTC.